These 2 T cell receptor beta chains were sequenced from one sample in a study of cytomegalovirus exposure and HLA in healthy donors. The PCR ran on 60 Vbeta and 13 Jbeta primers. This table comes from immunoSEQ multiplex PCR, and its TCRdb copy is limited to in-frame clones, with some not included. This table holds some 100,000 clones, roughly 70% found once. Sequenced: PBMCs. The receptors derive from a man aged 45-65 years in good health and CMV-seronegative.

The rearrangement joins TRBV9 to TRBJ2-5; tentatively, D is TRBD2 (6 bases). The CDR3 totals 15 residues. The germline V gene has CDR1 SGDLS and CDR2 YYNGEE. V was clipped by 0 bases and J by 2 bases, with 11 bases between them. The CDR3 DNA reads TGTGCCAGCAGCGTAGATCGCGGGAAACAAGAGACCCAGTACTTC. This encodes CASSVDRGKQETQYF.

The rearrangement links TRBV18 to TRBJ2-1, with 7 nucleotides matching TRBD1. V dropped 6 bases and J dropped 0; count of bases not matched to a gene: 20. Germline CDR1 reads KGHSH; CDR2 reads LQKENI. The CDR3 spans 20 residues. The chain's CDR3 is CASSGQVSGTRTSSYNEQFF. The CDR3 DNA follows: TGTGCCAGCTCTGGACAGGTATCGGGAACACGTACCAGCTCCTACAATGAGCAGTTCTTC.